These T cell receptor beta chains were read from a single sample in a study of T cell repertoires in cytomegalovirus infection. TCRdb re-called the reads through MiXCR, storing one row per CDR3 protein. The sample has some 230,000 distinct CDR3 sequences; under 25% are singletons. The sequenced sample was CD8+ T cells from PBMCs. The receptors here all came from a human donor in good health (CMV status not recorded). Some clones in this sample may be carry-over from other donors' samples. CDR3s include the opening cysteine and the closing phenylalanine or tryptophan. Fields, in order: D gene, J gene, V gene, clone size, CDR3 protein, CDR3 DNA. A D gene is named only where the DNA matches it firmly. Clone size is shown for a subset of rows, as once, few, many or a class of expanded clone.

>TRBD2|TRBJ2-2|TRBV20-1|few
CSATSGGTIGTGELFF
TGCAGTGCTACTAGCGGGGGGACCATAGGCACCGGGGAGCTGTTTTTT
>TRBD2|TRBJ2-5|TRBV4-1|few
CASSPFFRTSGQETQYF
TGCGCCAGCAGCCCTTTCTTCCGGACTAGCGGCCAAGAGACCCAGTACTTC
>-|TRBJ2-3|TRBV24-1|many
CATSDPLTPDTQYF
TGTGCCACCAGTGATCCATTGACACCAGATACGCAGTATTTT
>TRBD2|TRBJ2-1|TRBV6-2/TRBV6-3|few
CASSQTSDEQFF
TGTGCCAGCAGCCAAACTAGCGATGAGCAGTTCTTC
>-|TRBJ2-7|TRBV29-1|-
CSVGSGQTSEQYF
TGCAGCGTAGGAAGTGGGCAGACCTCCGAGCAGTACTTC
>-|TRBJ2-1|TRBV11-2|-
CASSLERGPLNEQFF
TGTGCCAGCAGCTTAGAGCGGGGGCCCCTCAATGAGCAGTTCTTC
>-|TRBJ2-1|TRBV20-1|-
CSARVKGGEYNEQFF
TGCAGTGCTAGAGTCAAGGGGGGGGAATACAATGAGCAGTTCTTC
>-|TRBJ2-5|TRBV5-1|few
CASSLGAPQETQYF
TGCGCCAGCAGCTTGGGTGCACCTCAAGAGACCCAGTACTTC
>-|TRBJ2-3|TRBV7-6|-
CASSLGTEPFTQYF
TGTGCCAGCAGCTTGGGGACCGAACCGTTTACGCAGTATTTT
>-|TRBJ2-7|TRBV7-8|many
CASSSDGYEQYF
TGTGCCAGCAGCTCGGACGGCTACGAGCAGTACTTC
>-|TRBJ2-1|TRBV5-5|-
CASSLYLASSYNEQFF
TGTGCCAGCAGCTTGTACTTGGCGAGCTCCTACAATGAGCAGTTCTTC
>-|TRBJ2-3|TRBV2|-
CASTGSREPDTQYF
TGTGCCAGCACTGGCAGCCGGGAACCAGATACGCAGTATTTT
>TRBD2|TRBJ2-3|TRBV3-1|few
CASSPGLAGGRDTQYF
TGTGCCAGCAGCCCCGGACTAGCGGGGGGCAGAGATACGCAGTATTTT
>TRBD1|TRBJ1-2|TRBV2|-
CASRQQTGLDLDYGYTF
TGTGCCAGCAGACAACAGACAGGGTTGGATTTAGACTATGGCTACACCTTC
>-|TRBJ2-2|TRBV15|-
CATTDSTGELFF
TGTGCCACCACCGATAGCACCGGGGAGCTGTTTTTT
>-|TRBJ2-2|TRBV24-1|few
CATRMDSTGELFF
TGTGCCACCAGAATGGACTCCACCGGGGAGCTGTTTTTT
>-|TRBJ1-2|TRBV20-1|-
CSAAVIRGDGYTF
TGCAGTGCTGCCGTTATTAGAGGGGATGGCTACACCTTC
>TRBD1|TRBJ1-1|TRBV19|few
CASRIDREGNTEAFF
TGTGCCAGTAGAATCGACAGGGAGGGGAACACTGAAGCTTTCTTT
>-|TRBJ2-5|TRBV7-8|many
CASSPGVQETQYF
TGTGCCAGCAGCCCGGGCGTTCAAGAGACCCAGTACTTC
>-|TRBJ1-5|TRBV20-1|once
CSASGPGDSNQPQHF
TGCAGTGCTAGTGGGCCAGGCGATAGCAATCAGCCCCAGCATTTT
>-|TRBJ1-2|TRBV2|few
CASGGNYGYTF
TGTGCCAGCGGGGGAAACTATGGCTACACCTTC
>TRBD2|TRBJ2-1|TRBV12-3/TRBV12-4|few
CAGTSGGLDEQFF
TGTGCCGGCACTAGCGGGGGGTTAGATGAGCAGTTCTTC
>-|TRBJ2-1|TRBV7-8|many
CASSSEGGVSYNEQFF
TGTGCCAGCAGCTCCGAGGGGGGGGTGTCCTACAATGAGCAGTTCTTC
>-|TRBJ1-5|TRBV7-2|many
CASSLRLDWGQPQHF
TGTGCCAGCAGCCTGCGCCTGGACTGGGGCCAGCCCCAGCATTTT
>-|TRBJ1-1|TRBV29-1|few
CSVERGPEAFF
TGCAGCGTTGAAAGGGGTCCTGAAGCTTTCTTT
>-|TRBJ2-1|TRBV24-1|many
CATSDSSGVSSYNEQFF
TGTGCCACCAGTGACTCCTCGGGGGTGAGCTCCTACAATGAGCAGTTCTTC
>TRBD1|TRBJ2-3|TRBV28|few
CASSSVSTGIMDTQYF
TGTGCCAGCAGTTCCGTATCGACAGGGATTATGGATACGCAGTATTTT
>-|TRBJ2-7|TRBV28|-
CASSTLSYEQYF
TGTGCCAGCAGTACCCTATCCTACGAGCAGTACTTC
>-|TRBJ2-5|TRBV20-1|few
CSARVSSGVEVETQYF
TGCAGTGCTAGAGTTTCTTCAGGGGTTGAGGTGGAGACCCAGTACTTC
>-|TRBJ1-3|TRBV27|-
CASRPAVVGLGNTIYF
TGTGCCAGCAGACCGGCAGTTGTGGGCCTTGGAAACACCATATATTTT
>TRBD1|TRBJ1-6|TRBV27|-
CASSLPGQGYSPLHF
TGTGCCAGCAGTTTACCGGGACAGGGCTATTCACCCCTCCACTTT
>-|TRBJ2-1|TRBV20-1|-
CSAIGSSYNEQFF
TGCAGTGCGATCGGTAGCTCCTACAATGAGCAGTTCTTC
>TRBD2|TRBJ2-1|TRBV7-2|medium-sized
CASSLPGLEAGEQFF
TGTGCCAGCAGCTTACCGGGACTAGAGGCCGGTGAGCAGTTCTTC
>TRBD1|TRBJ2-7|TRBV11-2|few
CASSRDRDYEQYF
TGTGCCAGCAGTCGGGACAGGGACTACGAGCAGTACTTC
>-|TRBJ1-1|TRBV12-3/TRBV12-4|-
CACSLGPNTEAFF
TGTGCCTGCAGCTTGGGTCCTAACACTGAAGCTTTCTTT
>TRBD2|TRBJ2-1|TRBV12-3/TRBV12-4|many
CASSFPSGGAGNEQFF
TGTGCCAGCAGTTTCCCTAGCGGGGGGGCAGGCAATGAGCAGTTCTTC
>-|TRBJ2-7|TRBV20-1|-
CSATWGGQTYEQYF
TGCAGTGCCACCTGGGGGGGACAGACCTACGAGCAGTACTTC
>TRBD2|TRBJ2-1|TRBV6-2/TRBV6-3|-
CASRKLAGIYNEQFF
TGTGCCAGCAGAAAACTAGCGGGGATATACAATGAGCAGTTCTTC
>-|TRBJ1-1|TRBV27|-
CASSPLPPGQTEAFF
TGTGCCAGCAGCCCCCTCCCCCCTGGACAGACTGAAGCTTTCTTT
>TRBD1|TRBJ1-1|TRBV7-6|-
CASSDPGTGNTEAFF
TGTGCCAGCAGCGATCCTGGGACAGGCAACACTGAAGCTTTCTTT
>TRBD2|TRBJ2-3|TRBV11-2|-
CASSFGGATTDTQYF
TGTGCCAGCAGTTTCGGGGGGGCTACCACAGATACGCAGTATTTT
>TRBD1|TRBJ1-1|TRBV19|-
CASSARQGYVGTEAFF
TGTGCCAGTAGCGCCAGACAGGGGTATGTGGGCACTGAAGCTTTCTTT
>TRBD2|TRBJ2-1|TRBV2|-
CASSASGGIYNEQFF
TGTGCCAGCAGTGCTAGCGGGGGGATCTACAATGAGCAGTTCTTC
>-|TRBJ2-5|TRBV14|few
CASSQDIALETQYF
TGTGCCAGCAGCCAAGATATAGCGTTGGAGACCCAGTACTTC
>TRBD2|TRBJ2-1|TRBV5-5|-
CASSHEGLAGYNEQFF
TGTGCCAGCAGCCACGAAGGACTAGCGGGGTACAATGAGCAGTTCTTC
>TRBD2|TRBJ2-1|TRBV12-3/TRBV12-4|-
CATRPLTSGGYYEQFF
TGTGCCACCAGACCCCTGACTAGCGGGGGGTACTATGAGCAGTTCTTC
>-|TRBJ1-2|TRBV6-6|-
CAGYGSLYGYTF
TGTGCCGGATACGGGTCACTGTATGGCTACACCTTC
>-|TRBJ1-2|TRBV28|few
CASLGMTAKGHGYTF
TGTGCCAGTCTTGGGATGACAGCCAAGGGGCATGGCTACACCTTC
>-|TRBJ2-7|TRBV5-1|large
CASSLEGYEQYF
TGTGCCAGCAGCTTAGAGGGGTACGAGCAGTACTTC
>-|TRBJ1-4|TRBV5-6|-
CASSSLGRGEKLFF
TGTGCCAGCAGCTCTCTGGGCCGGGGTGAAAAACTGTTTTTT
>-|TRBJ1-2|TRBV7-6|-
CASSPPGRQHDGYTF
TGTGCCAGCAGCCCACCTGGCCGACAGCACGATGGCTACACCTTC
>-|TRBJ2-1|TRBV27|-
CASSLSGGQYNEQFF
TGTGCCAGCAGTTTATCAGGGGGTCAGTACAATGAGCAGTTCTTC
>TRBD1|TRBJ1-1|TRBV7-8|many
CASSPDRGLAEAFF
TGTGCCAGCAGCCCGGACAGGGGGCTCGCTGAAGCTTTCTTT
>-|TRBJ1-2|TRBV5-1|-
CASSLAPGNYGYTF
TGCGCCAGCAGCTTGGCTCCCGGTAACTATGGCTACACCTTC
>-|TRBJ2-1|TRBV28|many
CAVRATYNEQFF
TGTGCTGTAAGGGCAACCTACAATGAGCAGTTCTTC
>TRBD1|TRBJ1-3|TRBV20-1|-
CSARGGTAGSTVYF
TGCAGTGCTAGGGGCGGGACAGCTGGAAGCACCGTATATTTT
>TRBD1|TRBJ1-1|TRBV25-1|-
CASSDFGQGNTEAFF
TGTGCCAGCAGTGACTTTGGACAGGGGAACACTGAAGCTTTCTTT
>-|TRBJ2-6|TRBV14|many
CASSSTGTGANVLTF
TGTGCCAGCAGCTCCACAGGGACTGGGGCCAACGTCCTGACTTTC
>-|TRBJ1-1|TRBV7-8|many
CASSLGAGRTEAFF
TGTGCCAGCAGCTTAGGGGCAGGGCGCACTGAAGCTTTCTTT
>TRBD1|TRBJ2-1|TRBV27|once
CASSAGTGGYNEQFF
TGTGCCAGCAGCGCTGGGACAGGGGGGTACAATGAGCAGTTCTTC